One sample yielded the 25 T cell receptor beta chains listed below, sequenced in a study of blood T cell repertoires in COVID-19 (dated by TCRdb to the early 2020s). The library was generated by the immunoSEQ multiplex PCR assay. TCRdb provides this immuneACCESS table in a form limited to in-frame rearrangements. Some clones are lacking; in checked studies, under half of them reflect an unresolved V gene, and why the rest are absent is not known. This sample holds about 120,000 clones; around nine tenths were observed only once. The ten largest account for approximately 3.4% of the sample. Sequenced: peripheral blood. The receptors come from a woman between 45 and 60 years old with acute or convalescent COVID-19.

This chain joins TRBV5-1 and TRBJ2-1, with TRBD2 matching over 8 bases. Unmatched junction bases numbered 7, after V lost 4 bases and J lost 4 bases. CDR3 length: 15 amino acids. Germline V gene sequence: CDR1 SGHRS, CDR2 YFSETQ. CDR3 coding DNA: TGCGCCAGCAGCCCTGGACTAGCAGAGTACAATGAGCAGTTCTTC. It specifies CASSPGLAEYNEQFF.

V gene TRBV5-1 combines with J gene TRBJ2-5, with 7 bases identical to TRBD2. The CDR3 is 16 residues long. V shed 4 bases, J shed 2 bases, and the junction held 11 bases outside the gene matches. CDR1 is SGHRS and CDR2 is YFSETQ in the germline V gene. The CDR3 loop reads CASSPSTSAPQETQYF. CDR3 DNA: TGCGCCAGCAGCCCGTCCACTAGCGCCCCTCAAGAGACCCAGTACTTC.

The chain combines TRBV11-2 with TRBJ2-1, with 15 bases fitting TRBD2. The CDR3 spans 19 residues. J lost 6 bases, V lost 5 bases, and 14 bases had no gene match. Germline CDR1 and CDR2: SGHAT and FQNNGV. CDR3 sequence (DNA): TGTGCCAGCAGCGCCCAGGGGGGACTAGCGGGAGGCTTGATCAATGAGCAGTTCTTC. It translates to CASSAQGGLAGGLINEQFF.

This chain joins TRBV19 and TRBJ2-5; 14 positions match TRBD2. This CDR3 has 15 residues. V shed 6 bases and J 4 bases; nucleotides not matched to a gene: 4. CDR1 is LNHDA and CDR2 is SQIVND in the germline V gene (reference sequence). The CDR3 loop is CASSLGLAGGETQYF. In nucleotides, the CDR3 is TGTGCCAGTAGCCTTGGACTAGCGGGAGGAGAGACCCAGTACTTC.

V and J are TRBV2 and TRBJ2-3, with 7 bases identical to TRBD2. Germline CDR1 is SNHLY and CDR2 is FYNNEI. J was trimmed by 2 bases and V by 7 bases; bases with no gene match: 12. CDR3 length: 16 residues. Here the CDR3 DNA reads TGTGCCAGCACCCCCCAGCGGGGCGTCTCCACAGATACGCAGTATTTT. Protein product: CASTPQRGVSTDTQYF.

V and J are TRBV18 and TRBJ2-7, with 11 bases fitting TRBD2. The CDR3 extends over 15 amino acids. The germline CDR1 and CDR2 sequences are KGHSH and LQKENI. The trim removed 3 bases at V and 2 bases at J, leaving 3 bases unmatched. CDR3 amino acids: CASSPVTSGAYEQYF. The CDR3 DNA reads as TGTGCCAGCTCACCGGTGACTAGCGGGGCCTACGAGCAGTACTTC.

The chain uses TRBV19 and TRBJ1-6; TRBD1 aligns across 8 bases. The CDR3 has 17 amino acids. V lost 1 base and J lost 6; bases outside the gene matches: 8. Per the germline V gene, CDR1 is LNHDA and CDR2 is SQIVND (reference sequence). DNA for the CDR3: TGTGCCAGTAGTATAGTGGACAGGGTAAGGGGTAATTCACCCCTCCACTTT. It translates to CASSIVDRVRGNSPLHF.

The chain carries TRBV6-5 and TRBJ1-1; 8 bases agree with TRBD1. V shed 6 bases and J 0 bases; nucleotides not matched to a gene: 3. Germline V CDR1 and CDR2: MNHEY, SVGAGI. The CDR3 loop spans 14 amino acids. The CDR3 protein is CASSRTGMNTEAFF. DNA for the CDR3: TGTGCCAGCAGCCGGACAGGGATGAACACTGAAGCTTTCTTT.

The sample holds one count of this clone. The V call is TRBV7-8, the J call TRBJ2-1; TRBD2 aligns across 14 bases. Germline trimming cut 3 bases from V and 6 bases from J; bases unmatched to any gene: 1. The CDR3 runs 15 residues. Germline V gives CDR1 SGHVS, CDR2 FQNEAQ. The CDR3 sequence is CASSLTSGRVNEQFF. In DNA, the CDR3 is TGTGCCAGCAGCTTGACTAGCGGGAGGGTCAATGAGCAGTTCTTC.

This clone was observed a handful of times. In nucleotides, the CDR3 is TGTGCCAGCAGCCCGTCCGGGGTTTTCGGGCAGTACTTC. It specifies CASSPSGVFGQYF. This chain connects TRBV7-9 to TRBJ2-7; D possibly corresponds to TRBD2 (5 bases). V was trimmed by 5 bases and J by 9 bases, leaving 17 bases between them. The CDR3 covers 13 residues. The germline V gene encodes CDR1 SEHNR and CDR2 FQNEAQ (reference sequence).

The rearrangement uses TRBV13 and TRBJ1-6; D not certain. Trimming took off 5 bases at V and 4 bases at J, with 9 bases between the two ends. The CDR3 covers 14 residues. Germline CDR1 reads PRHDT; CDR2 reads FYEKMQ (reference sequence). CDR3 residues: CASSRAGYNSPLHF. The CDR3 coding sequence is TGTGCCAGCAGCCGGGCGGGTTATAATTCACCCCTCCACTTT. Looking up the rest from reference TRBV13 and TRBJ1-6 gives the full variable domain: AAGVIQSPRHLIKEKRETATLKCYPIPRHDTVYWYQQGPGQDPQFLISFYEKMQSDKGSIPDRFSAQQFSDYHSELNMSSLELGDSALYFCASSRAGYNSPLHFGNGTRLTVT.

The CDR3 region has the DNA TGTGCCAGTAGTATCACAGGGGGCGCCGTGAACACTGAAGCTTTCTTT. It translates to CASSITGGAVNTEAFF. V gene TRBV19 combines with J gene TRBJ1-1, with TRBD1 matching over 9 bases. Germline V CDR1 and CDR2: LNHDA, SQIVND (reference sequence). The CDR3 sequence is 16 residues long. The J segment lost 0 bases and the V segment lost 3 bases, leaving 5 bases of the junction unmatched.

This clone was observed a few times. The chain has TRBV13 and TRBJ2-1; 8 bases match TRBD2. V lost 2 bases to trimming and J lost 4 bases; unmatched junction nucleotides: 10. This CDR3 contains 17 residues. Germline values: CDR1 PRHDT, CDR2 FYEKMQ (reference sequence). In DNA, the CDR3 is TGTGCCAGCAGCTTAAGGAGCGGGAGAAAGGAGTACAATGAGCAGTTCTTC. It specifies CASSLRSGRKEYNEQFF.

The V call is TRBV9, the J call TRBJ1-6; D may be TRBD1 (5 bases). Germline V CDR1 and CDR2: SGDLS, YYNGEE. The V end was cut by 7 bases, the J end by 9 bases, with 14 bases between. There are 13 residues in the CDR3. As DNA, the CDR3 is TGTGCCAGCGCGGCGGGGGAAGTTTCACCCCTCCACTTT. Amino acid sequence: CASAAGEVSPLHF.

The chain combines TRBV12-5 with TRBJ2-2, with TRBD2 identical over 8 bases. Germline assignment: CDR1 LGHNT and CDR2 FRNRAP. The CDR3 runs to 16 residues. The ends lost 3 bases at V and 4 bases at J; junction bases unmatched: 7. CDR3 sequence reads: CASGLGLAGVTGELFF. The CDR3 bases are TGTGCTAGTGGTTTAGGGCTAGCGGGTGTCACCGGGGAGCTGTTTTTT. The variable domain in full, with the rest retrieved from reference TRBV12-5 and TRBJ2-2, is DARVTQTPRHKVTEMGQEVTMRCQPILGHNTVFWYRQTMMQGLELLAYFRNRAPLDDSGMPKDRFSAEMPDATLATLKIQPSEPRDSAVYFCASGLGLAGVTGELFFGEGSRLTVL.

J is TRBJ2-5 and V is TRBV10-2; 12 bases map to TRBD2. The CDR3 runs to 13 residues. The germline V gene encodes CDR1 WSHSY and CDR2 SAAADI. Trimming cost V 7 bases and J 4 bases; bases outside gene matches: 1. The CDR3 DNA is TGCGCCAGCACTAGCGGGAGGGCAGAGACCCAGTACTTC. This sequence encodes CASTSGRAETQYF.

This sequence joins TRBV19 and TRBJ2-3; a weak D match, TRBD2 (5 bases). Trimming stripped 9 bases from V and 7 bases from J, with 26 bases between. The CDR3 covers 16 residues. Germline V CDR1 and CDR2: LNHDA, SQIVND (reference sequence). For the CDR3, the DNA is TGTGCCAGCACCCAGTCGGGCGGTCACCCGGGGAATACGCAGTATTTT. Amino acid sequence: CASTQSGGHPGNTQYF.

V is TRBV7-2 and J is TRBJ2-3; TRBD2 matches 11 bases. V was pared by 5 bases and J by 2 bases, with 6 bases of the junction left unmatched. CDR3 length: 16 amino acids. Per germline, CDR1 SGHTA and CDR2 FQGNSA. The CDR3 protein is CASSRLAGGITDTQYF. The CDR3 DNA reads TGTGCCAGCAGCCGCTTAGCGGGAGGGATCACAGATACGCAGTATTTT.

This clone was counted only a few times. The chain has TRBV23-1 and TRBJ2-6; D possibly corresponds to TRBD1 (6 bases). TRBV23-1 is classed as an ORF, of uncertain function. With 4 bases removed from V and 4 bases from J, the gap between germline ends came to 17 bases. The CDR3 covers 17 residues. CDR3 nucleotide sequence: TGCGCCAGCAGTCGGAGGTCCGGGGACACCGGGGCCAACGTCCTGACTTTC. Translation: CASSRRSGDTGANVLTF.

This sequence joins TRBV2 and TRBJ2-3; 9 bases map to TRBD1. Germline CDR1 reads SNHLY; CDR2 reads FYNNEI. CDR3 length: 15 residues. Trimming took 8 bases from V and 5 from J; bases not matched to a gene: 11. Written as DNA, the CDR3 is TGTGCCAGCGGAGGGACAGGGCAAATTGGAGATACGCAGTATTTT. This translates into CASGGTGQIGDTQYF.

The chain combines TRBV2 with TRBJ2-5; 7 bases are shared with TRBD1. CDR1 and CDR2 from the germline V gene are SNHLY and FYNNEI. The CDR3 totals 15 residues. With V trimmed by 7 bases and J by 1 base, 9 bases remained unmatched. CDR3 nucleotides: TGTGCCAGCATGCTACTAGGGGGCCCCCAAGAGACCCAGTACTTC. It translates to CASMLLGGPQETQYF.

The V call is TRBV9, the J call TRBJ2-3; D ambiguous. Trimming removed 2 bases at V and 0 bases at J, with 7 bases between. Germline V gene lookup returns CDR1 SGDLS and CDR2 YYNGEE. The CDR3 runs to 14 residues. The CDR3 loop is CASSVGFSTDTQYF. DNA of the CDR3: TGTGCCAGCAGCGTGGGCTTCAGCACAGATACGCAGTATTTT.

The CDR3 sequence: CASSLRQGNNEQFF. CDR3 bases: TGTGCCAGCAGTCTCCGACAGGGGAACAATGAGCAGTTCTTC. The gene calls are TRBV28 and TRBJ2-1; 8 bases fit TRBD1. This CDR3 has 14 residues. V lost 5 bases, J lost 5 bases, and 5 bases stayed unmatched. CDR1 is MDHEN and CDR2 is SYDVKM in the germline V gene. Filled out from reference TRBV28 and TRBJ2-1, the complete variable domain reads DVKVTQSSRYLVKRTGEKVFLECVQDMDHENMFWYRQDPGLGLRLIYFSYDVKMKEKGDIPEGYSVSREKKERFSLILESASTNQTSMYLCASSLRQGNNEQFFGPGTRLTVL.

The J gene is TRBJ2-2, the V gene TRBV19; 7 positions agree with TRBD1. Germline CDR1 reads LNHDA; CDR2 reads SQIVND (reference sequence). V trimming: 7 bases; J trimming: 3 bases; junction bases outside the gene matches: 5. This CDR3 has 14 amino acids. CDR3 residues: CASTWDRDTGELFF. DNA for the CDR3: TGTGCCAGTACTTGGGACAGAGACACCGGGGAGCTGTTTTTT.

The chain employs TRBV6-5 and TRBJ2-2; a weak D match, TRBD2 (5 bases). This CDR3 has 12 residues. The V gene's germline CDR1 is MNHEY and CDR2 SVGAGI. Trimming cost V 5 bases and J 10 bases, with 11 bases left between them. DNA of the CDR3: TGTGCCAGCAGTCCCCGGGGTGTGGAGCTGTTTTTT. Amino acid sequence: CASSPRGVELFF.